Below, 23 T cell receptor beta chains from the same sample are listed, as sequenced in a study of blood T cell repertoires in COVID-19. Assay: immunoSEQ multiplex PCR; the TCRdb copy retains only in-frame clones and omits some. The sample carries 150,000 to 200,000 clones, approximately 90% recorded once. The sample taken for sequencing was PBMCs or T cells enriched from blood (not recorded which). Every receptor here comes from a woman between 18 and 29 years old who had recovered from COVID-19.

This clone was counted between two and nine times. The junction shows a germline mismatch at one end, possibly a read error. The rearrangement links TRBV10-1 to TRBJ2-7; D possibly corresponds to TRBD1 (6 bases). The CDR3 runs 14 residues. Looked up from germline, CDR1 is WNHNN and CDR2 is SYGVQD (reference sequence). The CDR3 DNA follows: TGCGCCAGCAGTGAGGGGGACATCTCCGACGAGCAGTACTTC. This translates into CASSEGDISDEQYF.

The rearrangement links TRBV7-2 to TRBJ1-2; 8 nucleotides align to TRBD1. Trimming removed 5 bases from V and 8 bases from J; junction bases left unmatched: 10. The CDR3 totals 14 residues. Germline V CDR1 and CDR2: SGHTA, FQGNSA. CDR3 DNA sequence: TGTGCCAGCAGCCCCAGGACAGGGCCGGGCGGCTACACCTTC. Amino acids: CASSPRTGPGGYTF.

V usage is TRBV28 and J usage is TRBJ2-7; no clear D. The length of the CDR3 is 14 residues. Germline CDR1 reads MDHEN; CDR2 reads SYDVKM. Between the trimmed V and J ends, which lost 3 bases and 3 bases, there was a span of 12 bases. The CDR3 here is CASSFSHTRYEQYF. The CDR3 DNA reads as TGTGCCAGCAGTTTTTCCCACACCCGCTACGAGCAGTACTTC.

This chain links TRBV5-8 with TRBJ2-7, with D possibly matching TRBD1 (6 bases). The CDR3 consists of 15 residues. Trimming removed 2 bases at V and 1 base at J, with 13 bases between. Germline V gene sequence: CDR1 SGHTS, CDR2 YDEGEE. This chain's CDR3 is CASSFRRGGSYEQYF. The CDR3 nucleotides are TGTGCCAGCAGCTTTCGGCGAGGGGGTTCCTACGAGCAGTACTTC.

The gene calls are TRBV5-1 and TRBJ1-1; D is ambiguous. Germline V gene data show CDR1 as SGHRS and CDR2 as YFSETQ. This CDR3 has 14 residues. V shed 4 bases and J shed 0 bases, with 10 bases lying between them. The CDR3 sequence is CASSAGPMNTEAFF. CDR3 bases: TGCGCCAGCAGCGCGGGTCCGATGAACACTGAAGCTTTCTTT.

The rearrangement joins TRBV9 to TRBJ1-3, with D unresolved. Germline lookup yields CDR1 SGDLS and CDR2 YYNGEE. Trimming removed 5 bases at V and 2 bases at J, with 8 bases between. The length of the CDR3 is 13 residues. CDR3 sequence (DNA): TGTGCCAGCAGGGGCCCCCCTGGAAACACCATATATTTT. Translating it yields CASRGPPGNTIYF.

J is TRBJ2-2 and V is TRBV6-6; tentatively, D is TRBD2 (5 bases). The CDR3 runs to 15 residues. V was trimmed by 2 bases and J by 1 base, leaving 8 bases between them. Germline-derived CDR1 and CDR2 are MNHNY and SVGAGI (reference sequence). CDR3 in DNA: TGTGCCAGCAGTTACGGAGCGGTGAACACCGGGGAGCTGTTTTTT. Residues: CASSYGAVNTGELFF.

The CDR3 nucleotides read TGCAGTGCTAGTCCCCTAGCGGTCAACACAGATACGCAGTATTTT. This codes for CSASPLAVNTDTQYF. The chain couples TRBV20-1 to TRBJ2-3, with TRBD2 matching 7 bases. Germline V gene lookup returns CDR1 DFQATT and CDR2 SNEGSKA (reference sequence). This CDR3 comprises 15 residues. Unmatched junction bases numbered 8, after V lost 3 bases and J lost 2 bases.

V usage is TRBV9 and J usage is TRBJ2-4, with D possibly TRBD1 on 5 matching bases. The length of the CDR3 is 13 residues. V dropped 0 bases and J dropped 4 bases, with 5 bases sitting between them. The germline CDR1 and CDR2 sequences are SGDLS and YYNGEE. DNA of the CDR3: TGTGCCAGCAGCGTAGGACAGAAAAACATTCAGTACTTC. Encoded protein: CASSVGQKNIQYF.

This rearrangement joins TRBV10-3 to TRBJ2-3; TRBD2 matches at 9 bases. The CDR3 is made up of 16 amino acids. After removal of 3 bases from V and 5 bases from J, the junction contained 9 bases not matched to a gene. Germline V gene sequence: CDR1 ENHRY, CDR2 SYGVKD. CDR3: CAISDPYSGRRDTQYF. CDR3 sequence (DNA): TGTGCCATCAGTGACCCCTATAGCGGGAGAAGAGATACGCAGTATTTT.

The chain uses TRBV7-9 and TRBJ2-2; 7 nucleotides match TRBD2. After removal of 8 bases from V and 3 bases from J, the junction contained 9 bases not matched to a gene. Looked up from germline, CDR1 is SEHNR and CDR2 is FQNEAQ (reference sequence). The CDR3 loop spans 15 amino acids. The CDR3 sequence: CASSSGTKYTGELFF. The CDR3 region has the DNA TGTGCCAGCTCCTCCGGGACTAAATACACCGGGGAGCTGTTTTTT.

The V and J genes are TRBV4-2 and TRBJ2-1, with 12 bases fitting TRBD2. Per germline, CDR1 LGHNA and CDR2 YNFKEQ. V was clipped by 0 bases and J by 6 bases; unmatched bases: 6. There are 17 residues in the CDR3. CDR3 sequence reads: CASSQEGLAGGGNEQFF. DNA of the CDR3: TGTGCCAGCAGCCAAGAGGGACTAGCGGGCGGTGGCAATGAGCAGTTCTTC.

CDR3 residues: CASSPGLAGNEQYF. For the CDR3, the DNA is TGTGCCAGCAGCCCAGGACTAGCGGGCAACGAGCAGTACTTC. The chain has TRBV11-2 and TRBJ2-7, with TRBD2 identical over 11 bases. This CDR3 comprises 14 residues. V was pared by 5 bases and J by 5 bases, with 5 bases of the junction left unmatched. The germline CDR1 and CDR2 sequences are SGHAT and FQNNGV.

V gene TRBV3-1 (or the pseudogene TRBV3-2) combines with J gene TRBJ2-7; 10 bases align to TRBD2. V gave up 4 bases and J gave up 1 base; unmatched junction bases: 7. CDR3 length equals 16 residues. The germline gives CDR1 LGHDT, CDR2 YNNKEL (reference sequence). The CDR3 DNA reads as TGTGCCAGCAGCCGCTCTCTAGCGGGAGTTTCCTACGAGCAGTACTTC. The encoded protein is CASSRSLAGVSYEQYF.

This rearrangement joins TRBV6-4 to TRBJ2-2; D unresolved. Germline V gives CDR1 MRHNA, CDR2 SNTAGT. V was pared by 6 bases and J by 5 bases, with 16 bases between. The CDR3 is 15 amino acids. The DNA of the CDR3 is TGTGCCAGCAGAGATCCAACACTCGGGACCGGGGAGCTGTTTTTT. Its protein is CASRDPTLGTGELFF.

The V and J genes are TRBV4-3 and TRBJ1-3, with TRBD1 matching 7 bases. Losses at the gene ends were 3 bases for V and 0 bases for J; bases not matched to a gene: 8. CDR1 and CDR2 from the germline V gene are LGHNA and YSLEER. The CDR3 runs to 17 residues. CDR3 region: CASSHVGQTSSGNTIYF. CDR3 nucleotide sequence: TGCGCCAGCAGCCACGTGGGACAGACAAGCTCTGGAAACACCATATATTTT.

The V call is TRBV5-1, the J call TRBJ2-1, with 9 bases lining up with TRBD2. The CDR3 covers 15 residues. Losses at the gene ends were 4 bases for V and 6 bases for J; bases not matched to a gene: 8. Germline CDR1 and CDR2: SGHRS and YFSETQ. DNA for the CDR3: TGCGCCAGCAGCCAACGCCTAGCGGGACTCAATGAGCAGTTCTTC. This sequence encodes CASSQRLAGLNEQFF.

This chain joins TRBV5-1 and TRBJ2-1, with D perhaps matching TRBD2 (6 bases). The CDR3 consists of 15 residues. The ends were cut back, 5 bases at V and 0 bases at J, with 12 bases in the middle. Germline loops: CDR1 SGHRS, CDR2 YFSETQ. CDR3 amino acids: CASSRTTFSYNEQFF. CDR3 DNA sequence: TGCGCCAGCAGTAGGACTACTTTCTCCTACAATGAGCAGTTCTTC.

This rearrangement joins TRBV2 to TRBJ2-5; 13 nucleotides agree with TRBD2. The V and J ends lost 6 bases and 4 bases, in that order; junction bases with no gene match: 5. Germline values: CDR1 SNHLY, CDR2 FYNNEI. The CDR3 contains 15 residues. The CDR3 DNA follows: TGTGCCAGCAGGAGAAGACTAGCGGGAGGAGAGACCCAGTACTTC. Its translation is CASRRRLAGGETQYF.

This chain connects TRBV7-8 to TRBJ2-3; weak D call: TRBD2 (6 bases). Looked up from germline, CDR1 is SGHVS and CDR2 is FQNEAQ. The CDR3 consists of 17 residues. With 1 base removed from V and 0 bases from J, the gap between germline ends came to 14 bases. CDR3 sequence reads: CASSLVAAGYSTDTQYF. CDR3 DNA: TGTGCCAGCAGCTTAGTTGCAGCGGGTTATAGCACAGATACGCAGTATTTT.

The rearrangement uses TRBV9 and TRBJ2-1, with 7 positions matching TRBD2. CDR1 is SGDLS, CDR2 YYNGEE, per germline. The CDR3 sequence is 16 residues long. The V gene end was trimmed by 3 bases and the J gene end by 0 bases; junction bases not matched to a gene: 6. DNA for the CDR3: TGTGCCAGCAGCGATAGCTGGACTAGCTCCTACAATGAGCAGTTCTTC. Its translation is CASSDSWTSSYNEQFF.

The CDR3 DNA follows: TGCGCCAGCAGCCAAGGTAGTATGGCCGGGGAGCTGTTTTTT. Its protein is CASSQGSMAGELFF. The genes are TRBV4-3 and TRBJ2-2; D is undetermined. This CDR3 contains 14 residues. Germline V lookup: CDR1 LGHNA, CDR2 YSLEER. V gave up 1 base and J gave up 6 bases, with 9 bases separating them.

The chain joins TRBV19 to TRBJ2-3; TRBD2 aligns across 12 bases. CDR1 is LNHDA and CDR2 is SQIVND in the germline V gene (reference sequence). V was clipped by 10 bases and J by 4 bases; unmatched bases: 9. The CDR3 is made up of 15 amino acids. The CDR3 bases are TGTGCCACCCAATCGACTAGCGGGAGTTCAGATACGCAGTATTTT. Amino acids: CATQSTSGSSDTQYF. The full variable domain, its missing parts supplied by reference TRBV19 and TRBJ2-3, is DGGITQSPKYLFRKEGQNVTLSCEQNLNHDAMYWYRQDPGQGLRLIYYSQIVNDFQKGDIAEGYSVSREKKESFPLTVTSAQKNPTAFYLCATQSTSGSSDTQYFGPGTRLTVL.